This TCR beta chain was retrieved from a study of lymphopenia after photon versus proton radiotherapy. Study-level points and caveats: Better survival with proton therapy was suggested as possible, not demonstrated. Post-nadir diversity loss with photons came from oligoclonal expansion, particularly CD8+ Temra cells. Relative stability marked proton patients; photon patients lost diversity and naive cells.

Remarks on this clone: Its antigen remains unidentified.

Profiled with immunoSEQ multiplex PCR; TCRdb holds only in-frame clones, not every one. The sample records under 70,000 clones, less than 95% being singletons. The source was peripheral blood, collected from a patient treated with photon-based radiotherapy. This receptor was taken from a middle-aged woman with cholangiocarcinoma.

CDR3 amino acids: CASSQLAGLNNEQFF. The CDR3 nucleotides are TGTGCCAGCAGTCAATTAGCGGGACTCAACAATGAGCAGTTCTTC. This rearrangement joins TRBV27 to TRBJ2-1; TRBD2 agrees at 8 bases. The junction had 8 bases not matched to a gene; V was cut back by 5 bases and J by 5 bases. Germline CDR1 is MNHEY and CDR2 is SMNVEV (reference sequence). The CDR3 is 15 residues long.